Each of the 31 T cell receptor beta chains below was sequenced from the same sample in a study of vaccination effects on CD4 cells after COVID-19. Profiling relied on immunoSEQ multiplex PCR, and the TCRdb table lists in-frame clones only, not all of them. This table has about 55,000 clones, under 75% appearing once. Viral peptide pools were used in the ViraFEST assay to expand antigen-specific CD4+ T cells, and sequencing came afterward. When about ten days of culture had elapsed, CD4+ T cells were isolated. Nucleocapsid antibodies were negative in the vaccine recipients, who had never had SARS-CoV-2 infection. Their specific antigens are unknown. The specimen was CD4+ T cells from PBMCs cultured with SARS-CoV-2 spike peptides, collected before COVID-19 vaccination. The receptors were gathered from a human donor who received a COVID-19 vaccine.

This clone occurred a few times. This chain joins TRBV29-1 and TRBJ1-1; weak D call: TRBD1 (5 bases). The V end lost 4 bases, the J end lost 4 bases, and 19 bases lay between the germline ends. Germline CDR1 SQVTM, CDR2 ANQGSEA. The CDR3 is 15 amino acids. In DNA, the CDR3 is TGCAGCGTTGCGAAGGGGACCGGACCGATCACTGAAGCTTTCTTT. Protein product: CSVAKGTGPITEAFF.

This chain connects TRBV14 to TRBJ2-1, with TRBD2 matching 11 bases. The CDR3 totals 15 residues. Losses at the gene ends were 4 bases for V and 9 bases for J; bases not matched to a gene: 8. Germline V CDR1 and CDR2: SGHDN, FVKESK. The CDR3 nucleotides are TGTGCCAGCAGCCCGACTAGCGGGATGACAACTGAGCAGTTCTTC. It codes for CASSPTSGMTTEQFF.

This clone occurred a few times. The CDR3 coding sequence is TGTGCCAGCAGCTTAGCGCTGGGGGAGCTGTTTTTT. It encodes CASSLALGELFF. The rearrangement links TRBV7-8 to TRBJ2-2; no firm D call. Germline-derived CDR1 and CDR2 are SGHVS and FQNEAQ. V was trimmed by 0 bases and J by 8 bases, leaving 4 bases between them. The CDR3 covers 12 residues.

This clone was counted between two and nine times. The CDR3 reads CASSGYRGRGTGELFF. The CDR3 bases are TGTGCCAGCAGCGGTTACAGGGGCCGGGGCACCGGGGAGCTGTTTTTT. This chain joins TRBV9 and TRBJ2-2, with 7 bases lining up with TRBD1. CDR1 is SGDLS, CDR2 YYNGEE, per germline. J gave up 4 bases and V 3 bases, and 9 bases lay outside the gene matches. The CDR3 spans 16 residues.

By share, this clone counts as large. V is TRBV3-1 (or the pseudogene TRBV3-2) and J is TRBJ2-2; TRBD1 might be the D (6 bases). CDR1 is LGHDT and CDR2 is YNNKEL in the germline V gene (reference sequence). V dropped 2 bases and J dropped 6 bases, with 13 bases sitting between them. This CDR3 has 15 residues. The CDR3 region is CASSQRGGRAGELFF. The CDR3 nucleotides read TGTGCCAGCAGCCAACGAGGGGGTAGGGCCGGGGAGCTGTTTTTT.

The V call is TRBV12-3 or TRBV12-4, the J call TRBJ2-5; no clear D. Trimming stripped 3 bases from V and 4 bases from J, with 6 bases between. The CDR3 sequence is 12 residues long. CDR3 in DNA: TGTGCCAGCAGTTTTGCGACAGAGACCCAGTACTTC. This gives the protein CASSFATETQYF.

V gene TRBV4-2 combines with J gene TRBJ2-1; 9 bases are a match to TRBD2. Germline V gene sequence: CDR1 LGHNA, CDR2 YNFKEQ. V was clipped by 4 bases and J by 8 bases; unmatched bases: 9. The CDR3 runs 15 residues. This CDR3 is CASSPYAGGRDEQFF. The CDR3 nucleotides are TGTGCCAGCAGCCCGTACGCTGGCGGGAGGGATGAGCAGTTCTTC.

V usage is TRBV28 and J usage is TRBJ1-1; weak D call: TRBD1 (6 bases). CDR3 length: 13 residues. CDR1 is MDHEN and CDR2 is SYDVKM in the germline V gene. Trimming stripped 8 bases from V and 4 bases from J, with 14 bases between. The CDR3 sequence: CASAGGGLTEAFF. In nucleotides, the CDR3 is TGTGCCAGCGCTGGGGGGGGGCTCACTGAAGCTTTCTTT.

The V and J genes are TRBV3-1 (or the pseudogene TRBV3-2) and TRBJ1-1; D is unresolved. The CDR3 runs 13 residues. V was cut by 5 bases and J by 6 bases, with 13 bases left in between. Per the germline V gene, CDR1 is LGHDT and CDR2 is YNNKEL (reference sequence). The CDR3, as DNA: TGTGCCAGCAGCTCCCGGATCCCGGCTGAAGCTTTCTTT. It is translated as CASSSRIPAEAFF.

The chain couples TRBV25-1 to TRBJ1-4, with D possibly matching TRBD1 (5 bases). V shed 4 bases and J shed 5 bases, with 14 bases lying between them. The CDR3 has 15 amino acids. The germline V gene has CDR1 MGHDK and CDR2 SYGVNS. CDR3 in DNA: TGTGCCAGCAGTGCCAGGAGGGGAAGGAATGAAAAACTGTTTTTT. Its translation is CASSARRGRNEKLFF.

The chain recombines TRBV2 with TRBJ2-3; unclear D gene. Germline CDR1 is SNHLY and CDR2 is FYNNEI. The CDR3 consists of 11 residues. V lost 9 bases, J lost 3 bases, and 7 bases lay in between. The DNA for the CDR3 is TGTGCCAGTAGACTGACAGATACGCAGTATTTT. This gives the protein CASRLTDTQYF.

The chain couples TRBV19 to TRBJ2-2; 9 bases align to TRBD1. Trimming took 6 bases from V and 7 from J; bases not matched to a gene: 9. Per the germline V gene, CDR1 is LNHDA and CDR2 is SQIVND (reference sequence). CDR3 length equals 15 residues. As DNA, the CDR3 is TGTGCCAGTAGCTTGACAGGGGGAGTAGGCGGGGAGCTGTTTTTT. Its protein is CASSLTGGVGGELFF.

This clone was picked up one time. J is TRBJ2-7 and V is TRBV21-1; the table's D gene call, TRBD1, was not cross checked with the DNA. TRBV21-1 is flagged as a pseudogene. CDR3 length: 14 amino acids. Written as DNA, the CDR3 is TGTGCCAGCACCGTAGACAGGGTGCCAAACGAGCAGTACTTC. Its protein product is CASTVDRVPNEQYF.

This clone was seen only once. V usage is TRBV2 and J usage is TRBJ2-1, with 8 bases identical to TRBD1. Germline-derived CDR1 and CDR2 are SNHLY and FYNNEI. V lost 6 bases and J lost 8; bases outside the gene matches: 9. The CDR3 covers 14 residues. The CDR3 DNA is TGTGCCAGCAGACCCCGGACAGGGTTCGATGAGCAGTTCTTC. It is translated as CASRPRTGFDEQFF.

The CDR3 coding sequence is TGTGCCAGCAGCGCGTGGCCCACTAATGAGCAGTTCTTC. Residues: CASSAWPTNEQFF. V gene TRBV3-1 (or the pseudogene TRBV3-2) combines with J gene TRBJ2-1, with D unclear. Trimming took 5 bases from V and 7 from J, leaving 12 bases between them. The V gene's germline CDR1 is LGHDT and CDR2 YNNKEL (reference sequence). CDR3 length equals 13 residues.

The chain links TRBV24-1 to TRBJ2-2; possibly TRBD1 or TRBD2 for D (5 bases each). V was trimmed by 4 bases and J by 5 bases, leaving 10 bases between them. The CDR3 loop spans 14 amino acids. Per the germline V gene, CDR1 is KGHDR and CDR2 is SFDVKD. For the CDR3, the DNA is TGTGCCACCAGTGAGGGACCCCAGACCGGGGAGCTGTTTTTT. This sequence encodes CATSEGPQTGELFF.

About this clone itself: One junction end does not reproduce the germline sequence, and a read error may be involved. The chain links TRBV7-7 to TRBJ1-4; 9 nucleotides match TRBD1. Per the germline V gene, CDR1 is SSHAT and CDR2 is FNYEAQ (reference sequence). This CDR3 has 15 amino acids. The CDR3 DNA sequence: TGTGCTAGCAGCCCAGGGACAGGGACTAATGAAAAACTGTTTTTT. Protein sequence: CASSPGTGTNEKLFF.

The gene calls are TRBV7-2 and TRBJ1-1, with D perhaps TRBD1 (6 bases). V gave up 4 bases and J gave up 5 bases, with 11 bases separating them. The CDR3 spans 13 residues. Germline CDR1 reads SGHTA; CDR2 reads FQGNSA. CDR3 protein: CASSSGQGTEAFF. CDR3 DNA: TGTGCCAGCAGCTCGGGGCAGGGGACTGAAGCTTTCTTT.

V is TRBV19 and J is TRBJ2-2; TRBD1 aligns across 8 bases. CDR3 length: 15 residues. V gave up 3 bases and J gave up 2 bases; unmatched junction bases: 2. Germline values: CDR1 LNHDA, CDR2 SQIVND (reference sequence). The CDR3 DNA is TGTGCCAGTAGTATCGGACAGGGAAACACCGGGGAGCTGTTTTTT. Translation: CASSIGQGNTGELFF.

J is TRBJ2-7 and V is TRBV10-3, with TRBD2 identical over 7 bases. CDR3 length equals 14 residues. From germline, CDR1 is ENHRY and CDR2 SYGVKD. The ends lost 2 bases at V and 6 bases at J; junction bases unmatched: 7. CDR3 coding DNA: TGTGCCATCAGTGAGGGCAGGGAGGGACTCGAGCAGTACTTC. Its translation: CAISEGREGLEQYF.

The rearrangement uses TRBV28 and TRBJ2-7, with 8 bases identical to TRBD1. The V segment lost 4 bases and the J segment 4 bases; nucleotides outside the gene matches: 12. Germline V gene lookup returns CDR1 MDHEN and CDR2 SYDVKM. The CDR3 runs 16 residues. CDR3: CASSSYGQGLGYEQYF. The CDR3 DNA reads TGTGCCAGCAGTTCCTACGGACAGGGTTTGGGGTACGAGCAGTACTTC.

The V gene is TRBV3-1 (or the pseudogene TRBV3-2), the J gene TRBJ2-7; TRBD2 agrees at 12 bases. The CDR3 loop spans 16 amino acids. CDR1 is LGHDT and CDR2 is YNNKEL in the germline V gene (reference sequence). Trimming took 5 bases from V and 2 from J; bases not matched to a gene: 7. The CDR3 nucleotides read TGTGCCAGCAGCTTCACTAGCGGGGGGCCCGCCTACGAGCAGTACTTC. It codes for CASSFTSGGPAYEQYF.

The rearrangement links TRBV7-9 to TRBJ1-6; 8 nucleotides line up with TRBD1. This CDR3 is built from 15 residues. The germline CDR1 and CDR2 sequences are SEHNR and FQNEAQ (reference sequence). J gave up 6 bases and V 1 base, and 2 bases lay outside the gene matches. Here the CDR3 reads CASSLGTGSNSPLHF. The CDR3 nucleotides are TGTGCCAGCAGCTTAGGGACAGGGAGTAATTCACCCCTCCACTTT.

The chain uses TRBV16 and TRBJ1-3, with TRBD1 as a possible D gene (5 bases). The CDR3 totals 15 residues. In germline, CDR1 is KGHSY, CDR2 FQNENV. Trimming cost V 4 bases and J 2 bases, with 12 bases left between them. For the CDR3, the DNA is TGTGCCAGCAGCCGACCTGGGGGAACTGGAAACACCATATATTTT. Protein: CASSRPGGTGNTIYF.

This clone turned up a few times. This chain connects TRBV27 to TRBJ1-2; 11 positions agree with TRBD1. V lost 6 bases to trimming and J lost 7 bases; unmatched junction nucleotides: 10. The V gene's germline CDR1 is MNHEY and CDR2 SMNVEV (reference sequence). There are 15 residues in the CDR3. CDR3 coding DNA: TGTGCCAGCAGACGGACAGGGGGCGGTCAGGTTGGCTACACCTTC. Its protein product is CASRRTGGGQVGYTF.

This clone was detected only a few times. V is TRBV27 and J is TRBJ2-5, with D tentatively TRBD2 (5 bases). There are 14 residues in the CDR3. The germline V gene has CDR1 MNHEY and CDR2 SMNVEV (reference sequence). The ends were cut back, 9 bases at V and 1 base at J, with 15 bases in the middle. Here the CDR3 reads CASSPSGPQETQYF. The CDR3 DNA follows: TGTGCCAGTAGTCCCAGCGGCCCCCAAGAGACCCAGTACTTC.

V usage is TRBV27 and J usage is TRBJ1-1; TRBD1 agrees at 7 bases. The germline gives CDR1 MNHEY, CDR2 SMNVEV (reference sequence). This CDR3 contains 16 residues. The V and J ends lost 5 bases and 0 bases, in that order; junction bases with no gene match: 9. In DNA form, the CDR3 reads TGTGCCAGCAGTGCAAACAGGGGTGTCGTGAACACTGAAGCTTTCTTT. Translating it yields CASSANRGVVNTEAFF.

This clone has a single count. This chain connects TRBV3-1 (or the pseudogene TRBV3-2) to TRBJ1-1; D remains ambiguous. Germline V gene lookup returns CDR1 LGHDT and CDR2 YNNKEL (reference sequence). V gave up 3 bases and J gave up 1 base, with 6 bases separating them. The CDR3 runs to 13 residues. CDR3 sequence reads: CASSQTRNTEAFF. CDR3 bases: TGTGCCAGCAGCCAGACCAGGAACACTGAAGCTTTCTTT.

The chain joins TRBV19 to TRBJ2-6, with D perhaps TRBD1 (6 bases). V gave up 5 bases and J gave up 3 bases, with 11 bases separating them. This CDR3 is built from 15 residues. Germline V lookup: CDR1 LNHDA, CDR2 SQIVND (reference sequence). The CDR3 sequence is CASSPGAGGANVLTF. CDR3 DNA sequence: TGTGCCAGTAGTCCAGGGGCAGGTGGGGCCAACGTCCTGACTTTC. The complete variable domain, with remaining parts taken from reference TRBV19 and TRBJ2-6, reads DGGITQSPKYLFRKEGQNVTLSCEQNLNHDAMYWYRQDPGQGLRLIYYSQIVNDFQKGDIAEGYSVSREKKESFPLTVTSAQKNPTAFYLCASSPGAGGANVLTFGAGSRLTVL.

As concerns this clone: Germline is not matched at one junction end, which may reflect a read error. V usage is TRBV7-8 and J usage is TRBJ1-5; possibly TRBD1 for D (6 bases). Germline V CDR1 and CDR2: SGHVS, FQNEAQ. The CDR3 length is 13 residues. CDR3 DNA: TGTGCCAGCTGCTTAGGGGGGAGTCAGCCCCAGCATTTT. Translation: CASCLGGSQPQHF.

This clone was detected a few times. This chain joins TRBV28 and TRBJ1-3; no definite D call. The V and J ends lost 7 bases and 4 bases respectively, with 14 bases between them. Germline assignment: CDR1 MDHEN and CDR2 SYDVKM. The CDR3 runs 14 residues. This CDR3 is CASKSGFLGNTIYF. CDR3 in DNA: TGTGCCAGCAAATCGGGATTCCTCGGAAACACCATATATTTT.